A selection of T cell receptor beta chains follows, all from one sample in a study of blood T cells in healthy people across ages. TCRdb analysed the 5' RACE reads with MiXCR anew, one entry per CDR3 protein. The top ten clones hold about a quarter of a sample with 790,000 or so distinct CDR3 sequences, approximately 53% of them seen once. The sequencing input was blood. Receptor source: a man aged 35-49 years in good health. Each CDR3 is given with its conserved first and last residue. A D gene is named only where the DNA matches it firmly. Where a row states a size, it is once, few, many or the class of an expanded clone; other rows omit it.

j_gene | v_gene | abundance | d_gene | CDR3nt | CDR3aa
TRBJ1-1 | TRBV20-1 | few | - | TGCAGTGCTAGAGATGACCGACAGGTCCAAGCTTTCTTT | CSARDDRQVQAFF
TRBJ1-2 | TRBV6-1 | - | TRBD1 | TGTGCCAGCAGTGGACAGGGACAAGGGGGCTACACCTTC | CASSGQGQGGYTF
TRBJ1-4 | TRBV3-1 | - | - | TGTGCCAGCAGCGCCGGGGAGGCGGTTTTTAATGAAAAACTGTTTTTT | CASSAGEAVFNEKLFF
TRBJ2-7 | TRBV24-1 | few | - | TGTGCCACCAGTGGGGGCCTCCCCCCCAACGAGCAGTACTTC | CATSGGLPPNEQYF
TRBJ1-4 | TRBV4-2 | - | - | TGTGCCAGCAGCCAAGGATCTCTTGAAAAACTGTTTTTT | CASSQGSLEKLFF
TRBJ2-1 | TRBV27 | - | - | TGTGCCAGCACGGGCTCCTACAATGAGCAGTTCTTC | CASTGSYNEQFF
TRBJ2-3 | TRBV7-2 | - | - | TGTGCCAGCAGGCTGATGAGGCAAAGCACAGATACGCAGTATTTT | CASRLMRQSTDTQYF
TRBJ2-1 | TRBV20-1 | - | TRBD2 | TGCAGTGCTAGCGGACTAGCGGGAAGCAGGTCCTACAATGAGCAGTTCTTC | CSASGLAGSRSYNEQFF
TRBJ2-7 | TRBV12-3/TRBV12-4 | few | - | TGTGCCAGCAGTTTAACCACTAGCACCGTCTACGAGCAGTACTTC | CASSLTTSTVYEQYF
TRBJ2-1 | TRBV27 | few | - | TGTGCCAGCAGTGCCGGATCCTCCTACAATGAGCAGTTCTTC | CASSAGSSYNEQFF
TRBJ2-7 | TRBV28 | few | TRBD2 | TGTGCCAGCAGTTTGGTCCTAGCGGGAGCGGGCGAGCAGTACTTC | CASSLVLAGAGEQYF
TRBJ2-4 | TRBV7-2 | few | TRBD1 | TGTGCCAGCAGCTTAGCGATAGTCGCAGGGGGCGAAAACATTCAGTACTTC | CASSLAIVAGGENIQYF
TRBJ2-7 | TRBV10-3 | few | - | TGTGCCATCAGTGAGTTACTTACAGTTTCCTACGAGCAGTACTTC | CAISELLTVSYEQYF
TRBJ2-6 | TRBV25-1 | few | - | TGTGCCAGTACGCAGGGGGGGGTAGATGGGGCCAACGTCCTGACTTTC | CASTQGGVDGANVLTF
TRBJ2-2 | TRBV9 | once | TRBD2 | TGTGCCAGCAGCATCGCCGGGACTAGCGGGAACACCGGGGAGCTGTTTTTT | CASSIAGTSGNTGELFF
TRBJ2-5 | TRBV7-2 | - | TRBD2 | TGTGCCAGCAGCTACCAGCGGGGGGCGGAGACCCAGTACTTC | CASSYQRGAETQYF
TRBJ2-7 | TRBV6-5 | - | - | TGTGCCAGCTGGACAGTCAGTTACGAGCAGTACTTC | CASWTVSYEQYF
TRBJ1-4 | TRBV13 | - | - | TGTGCCAGCAGCGGGGGCGGACCCCGGGGACTGTTTTTT | CASSGGGPRGLFF
TRBJ2-7 | TRBV4-3 | - | - | TGCGCCAGCAGCCAAGAAGGGAGTGTCTCCTACGAGCAGTACTTC | CASSQEGSVSYEQYF
TRBJ2-1 | TRBV10-2 | - | - | TGCGCCACTAACCAGGGAGGTAACTACAATGAGCAGTTCTTC | CATNQGGNYNEQFF
TRBJ2-7 | TRBV29-1 | - | TRBD1 | TGCAGCGTGAGAGAACGGGACAGGGGTCGTGAGCAGTACTTC | CSVRERDRGREQYF
TRBJ2-7 | TRBV4-3 | - | - | TGCGCCAGCGGTTCGGGCGGGACGTACGACGAGCAGTACTTC | CASGSGGTYDEQYF
TRBJ2-7 | TRBV29-1 | - | TRBD1 | TGCAGCGTTGAGGGACAGGGGAGCGAGCAGTACTTC | CSVEGQGSEQYF
TRBJ1-5 | TRBV12-3/TRBV12-4 | few | - | TGTGCCAGCAGTTTAGACGCAAGGTGGTATCAGCCCCAGCATTTT | CASSLDARWYQPQHF
TRBJ1-1 | TRBV9 | once | - | TGTGCCAGCAGCGTAGTTCAAGGGAACACTGAAGCTTTCTTT | CASSVVQGNTEAFF
TRBJ2-1 | TRBV4-2 | - | TRBD2 | TGTGCCAGCAGCCAAGATGCCCGAAGCGGGGCACCTTACAATGAGCAGTTCTTC | CASSQDARSGAPYNEQFF
TRBJ2-7 | TRBV4-1 | - | TRBD2 | TGCGCCAGCAGCCAAGATCTCCCCTGGGAGCGGGAGGGCCGGTTTTCCTACGAGCAGTACTTC | CASSQDLPWEREGRFSYEQYF
TRBJ2-7 | TRBV4-1 | - | TRBD1 | TGCGCCAGCACGACATGCGGGACAGGGGGTGACGAGCAGTACTTC | CASTTCGTGGDEQYF
TRBJ2-6 | TRBV6-5 | - | TRBD1 | TGTGCCAGCAGTTACCGCAGGGGGCGAAACTCGGTCGGGGCCAACGTCCTGACTTTC | CASSYRRGRNSVGANVLTF
TRBJ2-1 | TRBV2 | - | - | TGTGCCAGCAGGCAGACCTGGGGGTCAGGGGACAATGAGCAGTTCTTC | CASRQTWGSGDNEQFF
TRBJ2-7 | TRBV12-3/TRBV12-4 | - | - | TGTGCCAGCAGTCCCCTCCGGGACACCTCGGCCCAGTACTTC | CASSPLRDTSAQYF
TRBJ1-2 | TRBV5-1 | few | TRBD1 | TGCGCCAGCAGCGGCGGGGGACAGAACTATGGCTACACCTTC | CASSGGGQNYGYTF
TRBJ2-7 | TRBV6-5 | few | TRBD2 | TGTGCCAGCAGTTACTCGACTCTAGCGGGAGTATACGAGCAGTACTTC | CASSYSTLAGVYEQYF
TRBJ2-7 | TRBV7-2 | - | - | TGTGCCAGCAGCCCCCGGAGGGGATACTCCTACAATGAGCAGTACTTC | CASSPRRGYSYNEQYF
TRBJ2-5 | TRBV7-2 | - | - | TGTGCCAGCAGCTCGCGTAATAGCCCGGTAGAGACCCAGTACTTC | CASSSRNSPVETQYF
TRBJ2-1 | TRBV5-1 | few | TRBD1 | TGCGCCACCAAAGCAGGGGGCAAAACCAATGAGCAGTTCTTC | CATKAGGKTNEQFF
TRBJ2-2 | TRBV6-5 | - | - | TGTGCCAGCAGTTACTCAGAGGACCGGTTAAGAAACACCGGGGAGCTGTTTTTT | CASSYSEDRLRNTGELFF
TRBJ2-5 | TRBV29-1 | once | - | TGCATCCTCAGGGGAGTCCAAGAGACCCAGTACTTC | CILRGVQETQYF
TRBJ2-5 | TRBV12-3/TRBV12-4 | - | - | TGTGCCAGTTCAAACAGGGTACAGGTACCCCAGTACTTC | CASSNRVQVPQYF
TRBJ1-6 | TRBV20-1 | - | - | TGCAGTGCTAGACCCTCCTTAGATAATTCACCCCTCCACTTT | CSARPSLDNSPLHF
TRBJ2-7 | TRBV20-1 | - | TRBD2 | TGCAGTGCTAGACCTGGGGGACTAGCGGGAGTTTCCTACGAGCAGTACTTC | CSARPGGLAGVSYEQYF
TRBJ2-5 | TRBV5-1 | - | - | TGCGCCAGCAGCTTGGGGCAGGGGACGGCAGAGACCCAGTACTTC | CASSLGQGTAETQYF
TRBJ1-6 | TRBV12-3/TRBV12-4 | - | TRBD1 | TGTGCCAGCAGTCCCAAAAGGACAGGGCTGATTAATTCACCCCTCCACTTT | CASSPKRTGLINSPLHF
TRBJ2-7 | TRBV28 | once | - | TGTGCCAGCAGTCCCCCGGGGTTTCCCTACGAGCAGTACTTC | CASSPPGFPYEQYF
TRBJ2-1 | TRBV12-3/TRBV12-4 | - | - | TGTGCCAGCAGTTTAATCGGAGGACAGCGCGCGAGTGAGCAGTTCTTC | CASSLIGGQRASEQFF
TRBJ2-3 | TRBV3-1 | - | TRBD2 | TGTGCCAGCAGCCAAGAGGTGGTCTTCGGTGGACTAGCGGCCCCCACAGATACGCAGTATTTT | CASSQEVVFGGLAAPTDTQYF
TRBJ1-2 | TRBV20-1 | - | - | TGCAGTGCTCTGACAGGCGCGGGTGCCGTTAGCTATGGCTACACCTTC | CSALTGAGAVSYGYTF